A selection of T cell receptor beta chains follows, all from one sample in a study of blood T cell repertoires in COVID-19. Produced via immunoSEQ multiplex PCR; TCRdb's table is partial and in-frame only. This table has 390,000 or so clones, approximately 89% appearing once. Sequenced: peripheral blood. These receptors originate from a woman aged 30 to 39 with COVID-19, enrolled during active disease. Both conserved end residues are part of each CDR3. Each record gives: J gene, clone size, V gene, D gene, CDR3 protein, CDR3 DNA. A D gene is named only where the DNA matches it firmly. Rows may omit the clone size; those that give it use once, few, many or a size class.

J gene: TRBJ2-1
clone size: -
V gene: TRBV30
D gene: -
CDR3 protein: CAWSVGGGNEQFF
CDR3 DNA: TGTGCCTGGAGTGTGGGGGGTGGGAATGAGCAGTTCTTC

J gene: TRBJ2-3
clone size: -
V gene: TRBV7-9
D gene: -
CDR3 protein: CASSLRLGSTDTQYF
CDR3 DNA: TGTGCCAGCAGCTTACGCCTAGGCAGCACAGATACGCAGTATTTT

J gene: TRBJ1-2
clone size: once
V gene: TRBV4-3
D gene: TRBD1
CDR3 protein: CASSQERQGVVGYGYTF
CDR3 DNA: TGCGCCAGCAGCCAAGAGCGCCAGGGGGTTGTGGGCTATGGCTACACCTTC

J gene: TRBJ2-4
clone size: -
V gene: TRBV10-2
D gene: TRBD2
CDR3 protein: CASTRGDIQYF
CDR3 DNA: TGCGCCAGCACGCGGGGGGACATTCAGTACTTC

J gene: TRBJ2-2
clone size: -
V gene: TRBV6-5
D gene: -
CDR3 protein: CASTRDITTGELFF
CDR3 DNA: TGTGCCAGCACCCGCGACATTACCACCGGGGAGCTGTTTTTT

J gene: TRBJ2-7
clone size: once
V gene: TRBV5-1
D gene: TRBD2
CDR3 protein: CASSLGLAGAHHEQYF
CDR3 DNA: TGCGCCAGCAGCTTGGGACTAGCGGGAGCCCACCACGAGCAGTACTTC

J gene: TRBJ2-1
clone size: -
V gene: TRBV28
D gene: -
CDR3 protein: CASSPADYNEQFF
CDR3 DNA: TGTGCCAGCAGTCCCGCGGATTACAATGAGCAGTTCTTC

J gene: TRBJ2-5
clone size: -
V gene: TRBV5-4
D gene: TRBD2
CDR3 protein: CASSKGLAGDLPQETQYF
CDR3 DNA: TGTGCCAGCAGCAAAGGACTAGCGGGAGATCTCCCCCAAGAGACCCAGTACTTC

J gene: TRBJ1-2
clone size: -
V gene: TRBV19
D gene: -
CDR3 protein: CASSIGQLGYTF
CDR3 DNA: TGTGCCAGTAGTATAGGACAGTTGGGCTACACCTTC

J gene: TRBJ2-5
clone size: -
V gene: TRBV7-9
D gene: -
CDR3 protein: CASSPRPGNQETQYF
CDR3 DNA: TGTGCCAGCAGCCCGCGGCCGGGAAACCAAGAGACCCAGTACTTC

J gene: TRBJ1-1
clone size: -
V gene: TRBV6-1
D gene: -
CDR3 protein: CASSEGDFHSAFF
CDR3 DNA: TGTGCCAGCAGTGAAGGGGACTTTCACTCGGCTTTCTTT

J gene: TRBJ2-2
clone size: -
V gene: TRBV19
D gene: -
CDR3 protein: CASKVSGSNTGELFF
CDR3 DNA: TGTGCCAGTAAGGTTTCAGGCTCGAACACCGGGGAGCTGTTTTTT

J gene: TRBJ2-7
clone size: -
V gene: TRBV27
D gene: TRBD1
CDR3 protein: CASSFTGDEQYF
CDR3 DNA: TGTGCCAGCAGTTTTACAGGGGACGAGCAGTACTTC

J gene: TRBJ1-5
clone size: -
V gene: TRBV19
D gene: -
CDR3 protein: CASSLAWGGAGQPQHF
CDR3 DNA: TGTGCCAGTAGCCTGGCCTGGGGGGGCGCGGGTCAGCCCCAGCATTTT

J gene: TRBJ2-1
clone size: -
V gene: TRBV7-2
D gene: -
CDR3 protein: CASSSISYNEQFF
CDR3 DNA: TGTGCCAGCAGCTCCATTTCCTACAATGAGCAGTTCTTC